The 13 T cell receptor beta chains given below trace back to one sample, sequenced in a study of a mutant IDH1 vaccine in newly diagnosed glioma. Time point given: week 11, during vaccination. The study gave 300 ug of mutant IDH1 20-mer peptide per vaccine dose, with topical imiquimod. Sequencing was performed with immunoSEQ multiplex PCR; in TCRdb, only in-frame clones are kept and a portion is missing. The table shows about 64,000 clones, with approximately 84% occurring only once. What these receptors recognize is not known. Sequencing used PBMCs, obtained from a glioma patient whose treatment included an IDH1 peptide vaccine. Receptors were obtained from a woman in her 50s with glioma.

This clone was recorded a few times. The V call is TRBV4-2, the J call TRBJ1-4; 9 bases line up with TRBD1. Per germline, CDR1 LGHNA and CDR2 YNFKEQ. V lost 2 bases and J lost 7; bases outside the gene matches: 2. The CDR3 consists of 14 residues. CDR3: CASSQTGGGEKLFF. DNA of the CDR3: TGTGCCAGCAGCCAAACAGGGGGCGGTGAAAAACTGTTTTTT.

The V call is TRBV25-1, the J call TRBJ2-5; D remains ambiguous. Per germline, CDR1 MGHDK and CDR2 SYGVNS. This CDR3 is 15 amino acids long. V was shortened by 0 bases and J by 2 bases, with 10 bases between the two germline ends. The CDR3 sequence is CASSEYRSDQETQYF. CDR3 in DNA: TGTGCCAGCAGTGAATATAGGTCGGATCAAGAGACCCAGTACTTC.

The chain is built from TRBV5-1 and TRBJ2-1, with TRBD1 matching over 11 bases. The CDR3 runs to 16 residues. Germline loops: CDR1 SGHRS, CDR2 YFSETQ. V trimming: 3 bases; J trimming: 4 bases; junction bases outside the gene matches: 6. This CDR3 reads CASSSSGTGGYNEQFF. In DNA form, the CDR3 reads TGCGCCAGCAGCTCCTCCGGGACAGGGGGTTACAATGAGCAGTTCTTC.

The sample holds one count of this clone. This rearrangement joins TRBV6-6 to TRBJ2-1; 8 bases map to TRBD2. This CDR3 has 12 residues. J was trimmed by 8 bases and V by 10 bases; bases with no gene match: 7. CDR1 is MNHNY and CDR2 is SVGAGI in the germline V gene (reference sequence). CDR3 sequence reads: CATGREGDEQFF. The CDR3 DNA sequence: TGTGCCACCGGGAGGGAGGGGGATGAGCAGTTCTTC.

The genes are TRBV7-9 and TRBJ1-4; D remains ambiguous. Per the germline V gene, CDR1 is SEHNR and CDR2 is FQNEAQ (reference sequence). The CDR3 totals 14 residues. V was trimmed by 4 bases and J by 3 bases, leaving 9 bases between them. The CDR3 spells CASSSRTPNEKLFF. In nucleotides, the CDR3 is TGTGCCAGCAGCTCGCGGACTCCTAATGAAAAACTGTTTTTT.

The chain uses TRBV2 and TRBJ1-3; 7 bases agree with TRBD1. Trimming at V came to 6 bases and at J to 0 bases, leaving 5 bases not matched to a gene. The length of the CDR3 is 15 residues. The germline CDR1 and CDR2 sequences are SNHLY and FYNNEI. CDR3: CASRPGTDSGNTIYF. CDR3 nucleotides: TGTGCCAGCAGGCCCGGGACAGACTCTGGAAACACCATATATTTT.

The chain combines TRBV5-1 with TRBJ1-4; 7 nucleotides align to TRBD1. The CDR3 loop spans 16 amino acids. Trimming cost V 2 bases and J 0 bases; bases outside gene matches: 4. The germline gives CDR1 SGHRS, CDR2 YFSETQ. CDR3 protein: CASSLTGTATNEKLFF. In DNA form, the CDR3 reads TGCGCCAGCAGCTTAACCGGGACAGCAACTAATGAAAAACTGTTTTTT. The full variable domain, rest sourced from reference TRBV5-1 and TRBJ1-4, is KAGVTQTPRYLIKTRGQQVTLSCSPISGHRSVSWYQQTPGQGLQFLFEYFSETQRNKGNFPGRFSGRQFSNSRSEMNVSTLELGDSALYLCASSLTGTATNEKLFFGSGTQLSVL.

This sequence joins TRBV9 and TRBJ2-3; D ambiguous. This CDR3 has 15 residues. The V end lost 0 bases, the J end lost 0 bases, and 8 bases lay between the germline ends. Germline values: CDR1 SGDLS, CDR2 YYNGEE. The CDR3 nucleotides read TGTGCCAGCAGCGTAGTAGGACGGAGCACAGATACGCAGTATTTT. This encodes CASSVVGRSTDTQYF.

CDR3 residues: CSVEVMDEQYF. CDR3 nucleotide sequence: TGCAGCGTTGAAGTGATGGACGAGCAGTACTTC. The chain uses TRBV29-1 and TRBJ2-7; D is uncertain. Deletions cut 1 base from V and 5 bases from J, with 6 bases between. CDR3 length: 11 amino acids. Germline V gives CDR1 SQVTM, CDR2 ANQGSEA.

The V gene is TRBV11-2, the J gene TRBJ1-4; maybe TRBD1 (5 bases). Between the trimmed V and J ends, which lost 4 bases and 8 bases, there was a span of 17 bases. The CDR3 runs to 15 residues. Germline loops: CDR1 SGHAT, CDR2 FQNNGV. CDR3 nucleotide sequence: TGTGCCAGCAGCTACCCTGGAGGGGCAGGGGAAAAACTGTTTTTT. It specifies CASSYPGGAGEKLFF.

This sequence joins TRBV11-3 and TRBJ2-5, with 8 bases matching TRBD1. The V gene's germline CDR1 is SGHNT and CDR2 YENEEA. Trimming cost V 3 bases and J 5 bases; bases outside gene matches: 8. The CDR3 consists of 15 residues. CDR3 sequence reads: CASSFSGTGGETQYF. Written as DNA, the CDR3 is TGTGCCAGCAGCTTTTCCGGGACAGGAGGGGAGACCCAGTACTTC.

The chain carries TRBV7-9 and TRBJ2-7; D not certain. V was trimmed by 5 bases and J by 6 bases, leaving 23 bases between them. Germline CDR1 reads SEHNR; CDR2 reads FQNEAQ (reference sequence). This CDR3 has 16 amino acids. CDR3 sequence (DNA): TGTGCCAGCAGCCTGCTCCGCCAGCCACAACAAAGCGAGCAGTACTTC. It is translated as CASSLLRQPQQSEQYF.

The chain is built from TRBV19 and TRBJ2-3, with D unresolved. Trimming took 10 bases from V and 0 from J, leaving 23 bases between them. Germline CDR1 is LNHDA and CDR2 is SQIVND (reference sequence). CDR3 length: 17 residues. The CDR3 DNA is TGTGCCACGAGAAGAGGTGGCTCAGTGGCTAGCACAGATACGCAGTATTTT. It encodes CATRRGGSVASTDTQYF.